The following is a TCR beta chain sequence with its context. Germline loops: CDR1 LGHNA, CDR2 YSLEER. V trimming: 3 bases; J trimming: 1 base; junction bases outside the gene matches: 4. This CDR3 contains 15 residues. The data were taken from a study of glioma-infiltrating T cells after dendritic cell vaccination. Stated time point: after dendritic cell vaccination, including at tumor progression/relapse. The immunoSEQ assay amplified TCRB CDR3 from up to roughly 2 ug DNA. TCRdb keeps only in-frame clones here, not all; method: immunoSEQ multiplex PCR. The table lists tens of thousands of clones, about 91% of them singletons, with roughly 5.4% in the top ten.

The chain carries TRBV4-3 and TRBJ2-7; the match to TRBD1 covers 9 bases. The receptor's source is a human donor with glioblastoma. Sample: blood, taken after dendritic cell vaccination. The CDR3 sequence is CASSQRTGASYEQYF. Here the CDR3 DNA reads TGCGCCAGCAGCCAGAGGACAGGGGCTTCCTACGAGCAGTACTTC.